Following are 6 T cell receptor beta chains from one sample sequenced in a study of post-analysis software for immune sequencing data. Study conclusions and caveats: Patients showed TRBV5-6, TRBV5-1 and TRBV20-1 among five TRBV segments more frequent than in controls.

No antigen has been identified for these receptors. Carried by the TCR beta cDNA libraries were unique molecular identifiers. MiXCR, applied by TCRdb to the PCR reads, yields one record per CDR3 protein. The sample has about 800,000 distinct CDR3 sequences; 25% to 30% are singletons. The source material was blood. The source of these receptors is a girl between 5 and 17 years old with multiple sclerosis.

As to this clonotype: At one end, the junction sequence differs from germline, possibly due to a read error. The J gene is TRBJ2-2, the V gene TRBV12-3 or TRBV12-4, with TRBD1 matching over 7 bases. The CDR3 sequence is 17 residues long. For the CDR3, the DNA is TGTGCCAGCAGTGAACGGACAGGCCGTCCGAACACCGGGGAGCGGTTTTTT. Its protein product is CASSERTGRPNTGERFF.

This clonotype was counted many times. This chain connects TRBV29-1 to TRBJ2-5; D perhaps matches TRBD2 (6 bases). V lost 0 bases and J 3 bases, leaving 8 bases between the germline ends. CDR1 SQVTM and CDR2 ANQGSEA come from the germline V gene. The CDR3 has 13 amino acids. The CDR3 sequence: CSVEEGGEETQYF. The CDR3 DNA reads as TGCAGCGTTGAAGAGGGCGGGGAAGAGACCCAGTACTTC.

In this sample, this clonotype turned up a few times. The J gene is TRBJ2-5, the V gene TRBV29-1; TRBD2 might be the D (6 bases). CDR1 is SQVTM and CDR2 is ANQGSEA in the germline V gene. This CDR3 has 11 amino acids. V dropped 7 bases and J dropped 9 bases, with 15 bases sitting between them. CDR3 region: CSETLTGAQYF. As DNA, the CDR3 is TGCAGCGAAACCCTGACGGGAGCCCAGTACTTC.

This clonotype was found many times. V gene TRBV7-2 combines with J gene TRBJ2-7; a weak D match, TRBD2 (5 bases). From germline, CDR1 is SGHTA and CDR2 FQGNSA. V was cut by 1 base and J by 6 bases, with 10 bases left in between. This CDR3 region has 13 residues. The CDR3 DNA is TGTGCCAGCAGCTTAGGAGGCAGCGGCGAGCAGTACTTC. This gives the protein CASSLGGSGEQYF.

This clonotype was counted a few times. The chain uses TRBV4-1 and TRBJ2-1; D is uncertain. This CDR3 is 16 amino acids long. CDR1 MGHRA and CDR2 YSYEKL come from the germline V gene. The V gene lost 5 bases and the J gene lost 0 bases, with 14 bases spanning the gap. CDR3 bases: TGCGCCAGCAGCTCCACCCAGTTTAGCTCCTACAATGAGCAGTTCTTC. Its protein is CASSSTQFSSYNEQFF.

The chain employs TRBV20-1 and TRBJ2-1, with 8 bases aligning to TRBD1. The CDR3 totals 15 residues. From germline, CDR1 is DFQATT and CDR2 SNEGSKA (reference sequence). The J segment lost 9 bases and the V segment lost 2 bases, leaving 12 bases of the junction unmatched. In nucleotides, the CDR3 is TGCAGTGCTAGACCTTTAGGACAGGGCTGGGGTGAGCAGTTCTTC. Protein: CSARPLGQGWGEQFF.